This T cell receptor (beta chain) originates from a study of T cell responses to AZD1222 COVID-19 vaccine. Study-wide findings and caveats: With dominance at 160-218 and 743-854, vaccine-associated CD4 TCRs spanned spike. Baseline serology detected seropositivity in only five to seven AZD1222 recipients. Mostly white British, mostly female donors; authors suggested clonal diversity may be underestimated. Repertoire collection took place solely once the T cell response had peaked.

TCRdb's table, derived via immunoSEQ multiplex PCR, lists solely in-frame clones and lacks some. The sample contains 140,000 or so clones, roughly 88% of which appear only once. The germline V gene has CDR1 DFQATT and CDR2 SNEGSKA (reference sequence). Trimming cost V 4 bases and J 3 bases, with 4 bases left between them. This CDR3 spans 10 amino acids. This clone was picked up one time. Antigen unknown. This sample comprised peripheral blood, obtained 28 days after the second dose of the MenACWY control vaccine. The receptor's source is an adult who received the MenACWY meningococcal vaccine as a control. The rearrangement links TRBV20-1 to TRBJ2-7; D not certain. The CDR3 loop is CSANNYEQYF. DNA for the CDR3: TGCAGTGCTAATAACTACGAGCAGTACTTC.